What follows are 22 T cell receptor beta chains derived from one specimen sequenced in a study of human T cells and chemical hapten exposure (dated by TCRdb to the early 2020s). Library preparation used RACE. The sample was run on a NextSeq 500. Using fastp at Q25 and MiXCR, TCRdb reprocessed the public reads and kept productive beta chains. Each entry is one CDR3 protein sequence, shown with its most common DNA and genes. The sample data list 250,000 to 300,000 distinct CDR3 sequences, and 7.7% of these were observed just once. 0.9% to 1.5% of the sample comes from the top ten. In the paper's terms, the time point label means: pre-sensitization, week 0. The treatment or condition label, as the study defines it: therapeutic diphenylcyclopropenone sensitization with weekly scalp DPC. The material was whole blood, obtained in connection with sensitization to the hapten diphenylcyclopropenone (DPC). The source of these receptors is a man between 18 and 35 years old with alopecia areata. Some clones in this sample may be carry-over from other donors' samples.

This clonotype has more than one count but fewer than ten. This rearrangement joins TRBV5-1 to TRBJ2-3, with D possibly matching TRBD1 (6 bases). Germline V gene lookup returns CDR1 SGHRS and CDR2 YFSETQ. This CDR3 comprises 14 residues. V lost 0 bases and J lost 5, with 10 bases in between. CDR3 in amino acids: CASSLEQGIDTQYF. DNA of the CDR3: TGCGCCAGCAGCTTGGAACAGGGAATAGATACGCAGTATTTT.

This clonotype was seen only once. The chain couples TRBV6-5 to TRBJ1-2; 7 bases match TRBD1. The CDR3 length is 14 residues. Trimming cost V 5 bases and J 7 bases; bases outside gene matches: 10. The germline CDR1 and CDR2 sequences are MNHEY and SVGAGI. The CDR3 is CASSNDREGGGYTF. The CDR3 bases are TGTGCCAGCAGTAACGACAGGGAAGGCGGTGGCTACACCTTC.

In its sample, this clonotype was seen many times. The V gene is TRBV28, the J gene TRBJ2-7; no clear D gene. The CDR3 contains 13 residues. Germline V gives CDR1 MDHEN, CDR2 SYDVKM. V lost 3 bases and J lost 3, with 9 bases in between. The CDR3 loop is CASSLTLIYEQYF. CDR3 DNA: TGTGCCAGCAGTTTGACCCTGATCTACGAGCAGTACTTC.

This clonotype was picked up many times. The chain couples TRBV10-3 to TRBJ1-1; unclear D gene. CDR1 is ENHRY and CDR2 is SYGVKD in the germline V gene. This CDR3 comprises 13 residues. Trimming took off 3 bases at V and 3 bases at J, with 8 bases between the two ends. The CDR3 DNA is TGTGCCATCAGTGAAGGAGGAGACACTGAAGCTTTCTTT. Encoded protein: CAISEGGDTEAFF.

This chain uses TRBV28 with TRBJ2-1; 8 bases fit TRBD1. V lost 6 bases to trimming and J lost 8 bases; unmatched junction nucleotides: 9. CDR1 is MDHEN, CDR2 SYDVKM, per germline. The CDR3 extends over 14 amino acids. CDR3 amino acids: CASSLEDRGHEQFF. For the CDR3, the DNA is TGTGCCAGCAGCCTGGAAGACAGGGGCCATGAGCAGTTCTTC.

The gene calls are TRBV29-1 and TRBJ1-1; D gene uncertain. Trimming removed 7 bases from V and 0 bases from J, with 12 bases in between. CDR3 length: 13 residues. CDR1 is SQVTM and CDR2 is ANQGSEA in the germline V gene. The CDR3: CSAHAQLNTEAFF. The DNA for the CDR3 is TGCAGCGCCCACGCTCAGTTGAACACTGAAGCTTTCTTT.

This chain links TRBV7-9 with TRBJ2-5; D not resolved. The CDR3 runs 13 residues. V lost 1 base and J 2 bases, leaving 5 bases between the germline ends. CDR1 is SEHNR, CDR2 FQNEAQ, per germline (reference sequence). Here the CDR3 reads CASSLGWQETQYF. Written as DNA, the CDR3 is TGTGCCAGCAGCTTAGGGTGGCAAGAGACCCAGTACTTC.

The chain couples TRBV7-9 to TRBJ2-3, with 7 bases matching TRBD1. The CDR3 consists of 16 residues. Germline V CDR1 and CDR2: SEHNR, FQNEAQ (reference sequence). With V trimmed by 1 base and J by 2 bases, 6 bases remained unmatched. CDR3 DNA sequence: TGTGCCAGCAGCTTAGGGGAGACAGGGACCACAGATACGCAGTATTTT. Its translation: CASSLGETGTTDTQYF. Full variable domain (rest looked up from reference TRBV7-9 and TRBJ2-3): DTGVSQNPRHKITKRGQNVTFRCDPISEHNRLYWYRQTLGQGPEFLTYFQNEAQLEKSRLLSDRFSAERPKGSFSTLEIQRTEQGDSAMYLCASSLGETGTTDTQYFGPGTRLTVL.

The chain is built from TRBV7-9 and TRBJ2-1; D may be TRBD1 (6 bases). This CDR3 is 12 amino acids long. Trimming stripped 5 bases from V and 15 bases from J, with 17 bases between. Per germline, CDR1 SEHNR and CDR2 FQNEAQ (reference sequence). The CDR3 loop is CASSPDRPGGFF. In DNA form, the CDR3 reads TGTGCCAGCAGCCCCGACAGGCCAGGAGGGTTCTTC.

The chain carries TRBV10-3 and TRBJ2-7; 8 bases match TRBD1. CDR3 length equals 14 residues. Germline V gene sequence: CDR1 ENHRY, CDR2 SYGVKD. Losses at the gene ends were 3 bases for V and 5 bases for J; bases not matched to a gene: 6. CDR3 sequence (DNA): TGTGCCATCAGTGATCCCGGGACAGGACACGAGCAGTACGTC. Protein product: CAISDPGTGHEQYV.

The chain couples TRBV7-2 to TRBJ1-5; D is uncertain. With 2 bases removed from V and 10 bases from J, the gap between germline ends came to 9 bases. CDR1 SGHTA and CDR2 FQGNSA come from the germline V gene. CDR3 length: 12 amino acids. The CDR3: CASSLMGNPQHF. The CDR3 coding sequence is TGTGCCAGCAGCTTAATGGGGAATCCCCAGCATTTT.

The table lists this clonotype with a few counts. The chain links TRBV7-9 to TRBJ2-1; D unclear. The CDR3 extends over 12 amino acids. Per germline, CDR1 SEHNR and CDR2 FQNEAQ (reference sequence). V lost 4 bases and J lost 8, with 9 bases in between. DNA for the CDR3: TGTGCCAGCAGCTCCCCGAGTGATGAGCAGTTCTTC. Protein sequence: CASSSPSDEQFF.

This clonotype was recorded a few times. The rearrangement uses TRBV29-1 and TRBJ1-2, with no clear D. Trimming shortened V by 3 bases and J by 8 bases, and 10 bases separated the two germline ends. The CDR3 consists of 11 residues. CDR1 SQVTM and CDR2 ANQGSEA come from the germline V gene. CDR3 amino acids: CSVDPEWGYTF. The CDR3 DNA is TGCAGCGTTGACCCGGAGTGGGGCTACACCTTC.

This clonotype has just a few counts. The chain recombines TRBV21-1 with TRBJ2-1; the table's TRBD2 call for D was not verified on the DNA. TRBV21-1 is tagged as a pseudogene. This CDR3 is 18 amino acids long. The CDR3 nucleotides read TGTGCCAGCAGCAAGGTTCAAGCGGGGGGGCCTTTTTACAATGAGCAGTTCTTC. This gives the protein CASSKVQAGGPFYNEQFF.

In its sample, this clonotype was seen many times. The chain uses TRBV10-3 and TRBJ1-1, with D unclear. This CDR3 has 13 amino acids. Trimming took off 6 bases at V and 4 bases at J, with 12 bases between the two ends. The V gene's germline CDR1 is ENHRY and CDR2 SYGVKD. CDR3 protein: CAIRREFSTEAFF. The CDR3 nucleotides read TGTGCCATCAGGAGGGAGTTTAGCACTGAAGCTTTCTTT.

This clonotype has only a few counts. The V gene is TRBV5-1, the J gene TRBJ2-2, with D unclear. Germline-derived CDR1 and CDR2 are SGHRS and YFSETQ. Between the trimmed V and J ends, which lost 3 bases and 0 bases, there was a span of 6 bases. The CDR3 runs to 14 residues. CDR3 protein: CASSWGSNTGELFF. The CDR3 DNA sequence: TGCGCCAGCAGCTGGGGATCGAACACCGGGGAGCTGTTTTTT.

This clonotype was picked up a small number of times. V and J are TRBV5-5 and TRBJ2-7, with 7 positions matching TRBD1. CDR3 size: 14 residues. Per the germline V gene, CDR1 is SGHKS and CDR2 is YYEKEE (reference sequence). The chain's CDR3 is CAGSFRDSPGEQYV. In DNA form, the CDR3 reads TGTGCCGGCAGCTTCCGGGACAGCCCGGGCGAGCAGTACGTC.

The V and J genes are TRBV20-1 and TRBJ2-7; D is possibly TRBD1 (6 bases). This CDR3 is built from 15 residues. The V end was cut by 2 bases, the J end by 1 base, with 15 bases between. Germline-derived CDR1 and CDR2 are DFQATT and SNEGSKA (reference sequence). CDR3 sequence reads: CSARFVGQVSYEQYF. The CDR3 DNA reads TGCAGTGCTAGATTCGTGGGACAAGTTTCCTACGAGCAGTACTTC.

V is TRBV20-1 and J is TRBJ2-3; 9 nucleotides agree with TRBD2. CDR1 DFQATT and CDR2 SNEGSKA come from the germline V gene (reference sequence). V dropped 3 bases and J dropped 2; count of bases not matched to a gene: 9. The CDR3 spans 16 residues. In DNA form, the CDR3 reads TGCAGTGCTAGGCCCTCGGGACTAGCCTACACAGATACGCAGTATTTT. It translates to CSARPSGLAYTDTQYF.

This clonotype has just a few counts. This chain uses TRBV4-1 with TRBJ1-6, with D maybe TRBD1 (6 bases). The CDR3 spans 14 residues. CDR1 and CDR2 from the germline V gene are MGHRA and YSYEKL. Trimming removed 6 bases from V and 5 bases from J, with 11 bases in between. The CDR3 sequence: CASRKTGDNSPLHF. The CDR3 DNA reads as TGCGCCAGCAGGAAGACAGGAGATAATTCACCCCTCCACTTT.

CDR3 nucleotides: TGTGCCACCAGTGATGCGGGCGCTTACAATGAGCAGTTCTTC. Protein: CATSDAGAYNEQFF. The chain has TRBV24-1 and TRBJ2-1; tentative D call: TRBD2 (5 bases). The CDR3 loop spans 14 amino acids. V lost 3 bases and J lost 4, with 9 bases in between. The germline gives CDR1 KGHDR, CDR2 SFDVKD.

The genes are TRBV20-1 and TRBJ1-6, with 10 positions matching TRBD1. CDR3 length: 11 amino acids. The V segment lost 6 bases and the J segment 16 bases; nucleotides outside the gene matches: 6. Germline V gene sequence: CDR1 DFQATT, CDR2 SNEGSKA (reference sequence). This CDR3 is CSAVTGGSLHF. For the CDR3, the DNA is TGCAGTGCGGTGACAGGGGGCAGTCTCCACTTT.